Listed here is a single T cell receptor (beta chain). Its antigen specificity is not known. The input lacks base qualities; no much larger clone sits a single base away. Via the germline V gene, CDR1 is MNHNS and CDR2 SASEGT. At the junction V is shortened by 6 bases and J by 4 bases, with 12 bases in between. From the cysteine through the phenylalanine, the CDR3 covers 13 amino acids. The DNA shown is the 39-base CDR3, in frame from base 1. Blood samples were collected up to 4 times in the first month after transplant and then at least monthly when available. This record comes from a study of graft-versus-host responses after intestinal transplantation (dated by TCRdb to the early 2020s). With respect to the entire study: The transplants that recipients got were multivisceral, liver-intestinal, or isolated intestinal. All recipients received anti-thymocyte globulin induction followed by maintenance tacrolimus and steroids for three to four years. After intestinal transplantation, graft-versus-host and host-versus-graft alloreactive T cell clones were followed in the graft, circulation and bone marrow using bulk TCR-beta CDR3 sequencing. Alloreactive clones were identified by sequencing pre-transplant mixed lymphocyte reaction products and comparing these products with unstimulated pre-transplant donor and recipient T cells. The cohort enrolled about two dozen intestinal transplant recipients, one of whom was a retransplant, and a few patients without pretransplant specimens were excluded. A peak of at least 4% donor T cells among recipient peripheral blood mononuclear cells was the definition used for donor T cell macrochimerism. Instead of going to the commercial service, samples from a few later patients were sequenced in-house on an Illumina MiSeq and processed with MiXCR.

Receptor amplification or capture employed the immunoSEQ multiplex PCR assay. High-throughput TCR-beta CDR3 sequencing of genomic DNA from most patients was performed by Adaptive Biotechnologies. The original pipeline was this. Adaptive's ImmunoSEQ software supplied the TCR sequencing data for 15 to 20 patients, while MiXCR and VDJtools were used to process three other patients. Because the origin of CDR3 nucleotide sequences shared between donor and recipient could not be assigned, those sequences were removed. To be classed as alloreactive, a clone needed at least 2-fold expansion over unstimulated cells and a minimum CFSE-low frequency of 0.002% (template counts) or 0.001% (read counts). Mappable clones were those detected in sequenced pre-transplant spleen, lymph node, or MLR CFSE-low populations of the donor or recipient. Cumulative frequency of alloreactive clones was calculated as a percentage of all sequences weighted by copy number. In TCRdb, the immuneACCESS table is reduced to in-frame sequences with V and J assigned. These tables do not hold every clone; where another copy was compared, an unresolved V gene accounts for under half, and the others remain unexplained. The V and J calls and clone size are taken from that table; D and trimming were inferred from the DNA. In all, the sample holds around 29,000 clones, and 87% of those were seen once. The biggest ten clones account for about 9.9% of the sample.

What the research found in general, with its limitations: GvH clones turned up in recipient bone marrow, with some appearing earlier in ileal mucosa or blood, a pattern consistent with an intestinal mucosal origin. The conclusions were limited by the relatively low number and heterogeneity of the intestinal transplant patients. High GvH to HvG T cell clonal ratios were observed in the allografts of patients with donor T cell macrochimerism. Peak levels of circulating GvH clones were associated with declines in HvG clones early after transplant.

Here the sequenced sample was PBMCs, taken about 450 days after intestinal transplantation. Rearrangement joined TRBV6-1 to TRBJ1-1, and possibly TRBD1, on 6 matching bases. The source of this sequence is a human patient who received an intestinal transplant, so some T cells may come from the graft donor. The DNA is as follows: TGTGCCAGCAGATACCGGGACACCACTGAAGCTTTCTTT. Its protein reads: CASRYRDTTEAFF.